This T cell receptor beta chain emerged from a study of blood T cell repertoires in COVID-19. Germline CDR1 SGHTA, CDR2 FQGNSA. This CDR3 has 15 residues. V gave up 5 bases and J gave up 4 bases; unmatched junction bases: 5. Method: immunoSEQ multiplex PCR; TCRdb's copy keeps in-frame clones and lacks some. The sample lists approximately 140,000 clones; 70% to 85% were seen once. This receptor was identified in a woman of 80 years or more with acute or convalescent COVID-19. The rearrangement uses TRBV7-2 and TRBJ1-3; 10 bases are shared with TRBD1. Material: peripheral blood. CDR3: CASSEGQGLGNTIYF. CDR3 bases: TGTGCCAGCAGCGAGGGACAGGGGTTAGGAAACACCATATATTTT.